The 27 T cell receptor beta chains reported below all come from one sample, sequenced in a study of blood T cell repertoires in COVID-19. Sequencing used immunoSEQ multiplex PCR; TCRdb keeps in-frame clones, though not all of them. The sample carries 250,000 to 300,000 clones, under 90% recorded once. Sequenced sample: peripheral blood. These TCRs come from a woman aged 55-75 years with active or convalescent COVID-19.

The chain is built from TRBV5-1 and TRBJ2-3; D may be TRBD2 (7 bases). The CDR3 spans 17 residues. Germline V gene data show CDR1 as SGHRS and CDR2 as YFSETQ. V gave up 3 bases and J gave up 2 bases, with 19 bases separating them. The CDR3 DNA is TGCGCCAGCAGCTCCGGGTGGGGCGGGGGCATCACAGATACGCAGTATTTT. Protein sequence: CASSSGWGGGITDTQYF.

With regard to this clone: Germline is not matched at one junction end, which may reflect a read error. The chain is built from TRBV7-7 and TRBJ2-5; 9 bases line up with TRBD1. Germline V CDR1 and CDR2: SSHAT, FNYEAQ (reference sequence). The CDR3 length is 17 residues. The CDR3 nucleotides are TGTGCTAGCAGCTTAGGCGTCGGGGGACAGGGTCGGGAGACCCAGTACTTC. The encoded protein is CASSLGVGGQGRETQYF.

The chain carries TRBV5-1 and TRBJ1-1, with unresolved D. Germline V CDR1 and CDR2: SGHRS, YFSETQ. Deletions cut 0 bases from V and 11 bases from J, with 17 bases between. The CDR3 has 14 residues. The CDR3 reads CASSLDSNPVNAFF. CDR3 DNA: TGCGCCAGCAGCTTGGACTCAAACCCGGTGAACGCTTTCTTT. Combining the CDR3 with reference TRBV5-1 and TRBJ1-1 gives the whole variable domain KAGVTQTPRYLIKTRGQQVTLSCSPISGHRSVSWYQQTPGQGLQFLFEYFSETQRNKGNFPGRFSGRQFSNSRSEMNVSTLELGDSALYLCASSLDSNPVNAFFGQGTRLTVV.

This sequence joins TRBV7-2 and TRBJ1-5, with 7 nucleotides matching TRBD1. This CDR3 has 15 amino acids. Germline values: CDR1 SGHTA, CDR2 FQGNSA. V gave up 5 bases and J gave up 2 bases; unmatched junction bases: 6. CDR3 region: CASSDRDRGNQPQHF. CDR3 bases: TGTGCCAGCAGCGATCGAGACAGGGGCAATCAGCCCCAGCATTTT.

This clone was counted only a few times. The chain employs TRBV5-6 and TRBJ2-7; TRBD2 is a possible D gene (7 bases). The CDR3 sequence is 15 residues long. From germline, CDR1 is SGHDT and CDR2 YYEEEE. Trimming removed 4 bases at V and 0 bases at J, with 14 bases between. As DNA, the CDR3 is TGTGCCAGCAGCCCCTGGGGGGGCATCTCCTACGAGCAGTACTTC. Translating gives CASSPWGGISYEQYF.

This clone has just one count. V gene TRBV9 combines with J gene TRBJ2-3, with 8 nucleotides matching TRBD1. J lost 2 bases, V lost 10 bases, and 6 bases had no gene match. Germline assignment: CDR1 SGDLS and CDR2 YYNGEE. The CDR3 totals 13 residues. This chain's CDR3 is CAGLDRVTDTQYF. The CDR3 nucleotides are TGTGCCGGCCTGGACAGGGTCACAGATACGCAGTATTTT. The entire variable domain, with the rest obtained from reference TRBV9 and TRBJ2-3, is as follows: DSGVTQTPKHLITATGQRVTLRCSPRSGDLSVYWYQQSLDQGLQFLIQYYNGEERAKGNILERFSAQQFPDLHSELNLSSLELGDSALYFCAGLDRVTDTQYFGPGTRLTVL.

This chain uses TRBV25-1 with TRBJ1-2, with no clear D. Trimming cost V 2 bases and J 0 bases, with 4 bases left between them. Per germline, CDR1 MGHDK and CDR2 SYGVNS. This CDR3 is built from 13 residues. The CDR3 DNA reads TGTGCCAGCAGTGAACGAGCTAACTATGGCTACACCTTC. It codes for CASSERANYGYTF.

CDR3 sequence (DNA): TGTGCCAGCAGCTCTACAGGGGGCAGCCCAGATACGCAGTATTTT. Translated: CASSSTGGSPDTQYF. The chain links TRBV5-5 to TRBJ2-3; the match to TRBD1 covers 9 bases. The CDR3 is 15 amino acids. Germline CDR1 SGHKS, CDR2 YYEKEE (reference sequence). Trimming removed 3 bases from V and 4 bases from J; junction bases left unmatched: 6.

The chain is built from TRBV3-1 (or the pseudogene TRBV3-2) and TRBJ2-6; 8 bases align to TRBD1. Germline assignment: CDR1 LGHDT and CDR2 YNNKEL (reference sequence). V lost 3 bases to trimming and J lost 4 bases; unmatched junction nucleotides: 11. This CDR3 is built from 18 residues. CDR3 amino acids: CASSHIGQGTDGANVLTF. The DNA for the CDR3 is TGTGCCAGCAGCCATATAGGACAGGGCACGGACGGGGCCAACGTCCTGACTTTC.

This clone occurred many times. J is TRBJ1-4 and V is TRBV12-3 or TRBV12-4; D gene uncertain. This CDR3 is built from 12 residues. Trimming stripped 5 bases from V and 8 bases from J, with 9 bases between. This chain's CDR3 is CASSPNREKLFF. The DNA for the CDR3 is TGTGCCAGCAGTCCCAATCGGGAAAAACTGTTTTTT.

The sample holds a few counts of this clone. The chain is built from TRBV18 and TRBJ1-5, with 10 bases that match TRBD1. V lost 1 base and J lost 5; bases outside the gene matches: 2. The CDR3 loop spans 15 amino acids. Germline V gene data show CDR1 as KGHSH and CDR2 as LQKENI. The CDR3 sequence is CASSPRQGAHQPQHF. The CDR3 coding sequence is TGTGCCAGCTCACCACGACAGGGGGCACATCAGCCCCAGCATTTT.

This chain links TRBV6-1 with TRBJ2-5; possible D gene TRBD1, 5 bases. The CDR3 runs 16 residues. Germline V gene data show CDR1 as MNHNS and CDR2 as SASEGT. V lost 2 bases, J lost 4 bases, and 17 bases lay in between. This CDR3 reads CASSERRRGLVETQYF. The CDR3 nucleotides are TGTGCCAGCAGTGAACGAAGAAGGGGTTTAGTAGAGACCCAGTACTTC.

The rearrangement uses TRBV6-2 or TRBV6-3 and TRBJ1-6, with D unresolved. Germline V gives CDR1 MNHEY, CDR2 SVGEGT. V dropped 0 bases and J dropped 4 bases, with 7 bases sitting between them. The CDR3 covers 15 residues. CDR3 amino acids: CASSYSASYNSPLHF. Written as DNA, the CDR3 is TGTGCCAGCAGTTACTCAGCATCTTATAATTCACCCCTCCACTTT.

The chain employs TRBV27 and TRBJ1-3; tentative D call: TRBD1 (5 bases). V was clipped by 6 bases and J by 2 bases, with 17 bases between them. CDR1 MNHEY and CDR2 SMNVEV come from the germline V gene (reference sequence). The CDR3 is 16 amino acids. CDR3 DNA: TGTGCCAGCAGCCCAGGGCTCCGAGGACCTGGAAACACCATATATTTT. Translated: CASSPGLRGPGNTIYF.

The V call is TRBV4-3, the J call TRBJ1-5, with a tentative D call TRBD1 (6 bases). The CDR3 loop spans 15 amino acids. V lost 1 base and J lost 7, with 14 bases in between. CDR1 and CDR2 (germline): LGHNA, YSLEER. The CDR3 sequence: CASSQVRGEAQPQHF. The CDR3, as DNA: TGCGCCAGCAGCCAAGTCAGGGGCGAGGCGCAGCCCCAGCATTTT.

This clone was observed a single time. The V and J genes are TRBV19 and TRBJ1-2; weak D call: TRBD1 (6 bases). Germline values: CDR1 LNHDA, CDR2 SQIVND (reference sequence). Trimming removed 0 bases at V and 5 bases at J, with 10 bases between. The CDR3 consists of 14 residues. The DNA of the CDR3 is TGTGCCAGTAGTATAGAGGACAGTTGGTATGGCTACACCTTC. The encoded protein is CASSIEDSWYGYTF.

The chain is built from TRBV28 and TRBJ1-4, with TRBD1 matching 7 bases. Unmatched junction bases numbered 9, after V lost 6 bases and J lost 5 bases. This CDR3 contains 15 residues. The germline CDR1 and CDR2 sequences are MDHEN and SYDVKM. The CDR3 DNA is TGTGCCAGCAGCACCCGCAGGGGGTACAATGAAAAACTGTTTTTT. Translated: CASSTRRGYNEKLFF.

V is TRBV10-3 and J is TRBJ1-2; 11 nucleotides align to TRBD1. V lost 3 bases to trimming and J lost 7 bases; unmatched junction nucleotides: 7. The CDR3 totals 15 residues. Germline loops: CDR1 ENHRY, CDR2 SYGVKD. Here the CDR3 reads CAISDRTGGRVGYTF. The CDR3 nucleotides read TGTGCCATCAGTGATAGGACAGGGGGCCGTGTTGGCTACACCTTC.

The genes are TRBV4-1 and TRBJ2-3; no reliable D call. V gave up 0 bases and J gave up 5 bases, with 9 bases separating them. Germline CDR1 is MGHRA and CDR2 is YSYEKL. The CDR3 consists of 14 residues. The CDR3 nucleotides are TGCGCCAGCAGCCAAGATTGGGCACTAGATACGCAGTATTTT. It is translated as CASSQDWALDTQYF.

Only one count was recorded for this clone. CDR3 sequence (DNA): TGTGCCAGTAGCCCTTCAAGGGACACTAACTATGGCTACACCTTC. Protein product: CASSPSRDTNYGYTF. This chain joins TRBV19 and TRBJ1-2; D possibly corresponds to TRBD1 (6 bases). V was cut by 6 bases and J by 0 bases, with 14 bases left in between. The CDR3 length is 15 residues. Germline CDR1 and CDR2: LNHDA and SQIVND (reference sequence).

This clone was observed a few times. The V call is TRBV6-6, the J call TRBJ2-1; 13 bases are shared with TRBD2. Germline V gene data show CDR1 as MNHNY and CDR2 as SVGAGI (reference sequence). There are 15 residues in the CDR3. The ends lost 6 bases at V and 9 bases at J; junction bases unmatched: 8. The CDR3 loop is CASSVTSGGAREQFF. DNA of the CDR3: TGTGCCAGCAGCGTTACTAGCGGGGGGGCCCGTGAGCAGTTCTTC.

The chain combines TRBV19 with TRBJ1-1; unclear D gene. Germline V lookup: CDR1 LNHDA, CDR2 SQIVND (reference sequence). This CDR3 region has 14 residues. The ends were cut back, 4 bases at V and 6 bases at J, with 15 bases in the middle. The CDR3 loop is CASSTYAPRAEAFF. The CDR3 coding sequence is TGTGCCAGTAGTACATATGCCCCCCGCGCTGAAGCTTTCTTT.

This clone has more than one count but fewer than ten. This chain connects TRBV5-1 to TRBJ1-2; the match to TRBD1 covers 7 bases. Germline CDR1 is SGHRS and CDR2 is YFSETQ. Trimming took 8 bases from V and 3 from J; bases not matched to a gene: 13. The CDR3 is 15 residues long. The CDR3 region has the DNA TGCGCCAGGACCAGAGGGGGCAGGAGTCACTATGGCTACACCTTC. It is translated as CARTRGGRSHYGYTF.

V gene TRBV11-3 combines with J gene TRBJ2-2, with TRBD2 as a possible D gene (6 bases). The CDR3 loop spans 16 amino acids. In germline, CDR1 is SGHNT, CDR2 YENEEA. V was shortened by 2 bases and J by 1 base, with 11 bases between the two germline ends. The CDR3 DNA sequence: TGTGCCAGCAGCTTAAGTTTGGGAGGGAACACCGGGGAGCTGTTTTTT. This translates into CASSLSLGGNTGELFF.

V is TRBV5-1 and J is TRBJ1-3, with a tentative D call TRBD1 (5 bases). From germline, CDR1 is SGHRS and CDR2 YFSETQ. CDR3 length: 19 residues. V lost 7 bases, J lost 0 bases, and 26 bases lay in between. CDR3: CASVSLYVPGLTSGNTIYF. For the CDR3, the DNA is TGCGCCAGCGTTTCTTTGTACGTCCCAGGGCTCACCTCTGGAAACACCATATATTTT.

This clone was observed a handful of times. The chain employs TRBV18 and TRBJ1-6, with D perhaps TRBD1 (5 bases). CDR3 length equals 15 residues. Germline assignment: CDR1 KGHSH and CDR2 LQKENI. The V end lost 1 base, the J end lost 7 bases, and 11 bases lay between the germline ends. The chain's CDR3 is CASSPQGMKNSPLHF. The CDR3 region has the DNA TGTGCCAGCTCACCACAGGGGATGAAGAATTCACCCCTCCACTTT. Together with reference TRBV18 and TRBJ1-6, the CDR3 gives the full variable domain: NAGVMQNPRHLVRRRGQEARLRCSPMKGHSHVYWYRQLPEEGLKFMVYLQKENIIDESGMPKERFSAEFPKEGPSILRIQQVVRGDSAAYFCASSPQGMKNSPLHFGNGTRLTVT.

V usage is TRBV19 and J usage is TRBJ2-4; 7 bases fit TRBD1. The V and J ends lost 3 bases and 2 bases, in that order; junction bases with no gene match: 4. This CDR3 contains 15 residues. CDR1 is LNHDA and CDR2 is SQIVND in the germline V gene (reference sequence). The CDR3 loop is CASSIQGVTKNIQYF. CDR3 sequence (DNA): TGTGCCAGTAGTATTCAGGGGGTGACCAAAAACATTCAGTACTTC.